The 30 T cell receptor beta chains below were found in one sample sequenced in a study of beta chain features in type 1 diabetes. Overall study results and limits: Shortening that was moderate but significant affected the TCRB CDR3s of Type 1 diabetes patients in all four CD4+ subsets.

What was sequenced were expressed TCRB transcripts, since all of the isolated RNA had been reverse transcribed. Generated by immunoSEQ multiplex PCR, the TCRdb table keeps only in-frame clones and is missing some. The data hold 93,000 or so clones, with under 30% observed a single time. No antigen has been identified for these receptors. Sequenced sample: central memory CD4+ T cells from blood. These receptors all come from a young woman with type 1 diabetes.

The rearrangement joins TRBV29-1 to TRBJ2-1; 11 bases line up with TRBD2. The length of the CDR3 is 12 residues. J was trimmed by 8 bases and V by 7 bases; bases with no gene match: 4. Germline loops: CDR1 SQVTM, CDR2 ANQGSEA. The CDR3 is CSGGTSGYEQFF. In DNA form, the CDR3 reads TGCAGCGGGGGGACTAGCGGATATGAGCAGTTCTTC.

This chain uses TRBV28 with TRBJ2-7; D is perhaps TRBD2 (6 bases). Germline V gene data show CDR1 as MDHEN and CDR2 as SYDVKM. This CDR3 contains 14 residues. V was shortened by 3 bases and J by 2 bases, with 11 bases between the two germline ends. The CDR3 bases are TGTGCCAGCAGTTTGGGCGGGAAGGCCTACGAGCAGTACTTC. As protein: CASSLGGKAYEQYF.

This clone was found once. The chain recombines TRBV4-1 with TRBJ1-1; 9 bases agree with TRBD1. V trimming: 4 bases; J trimming: 0 bases; junction bases outside the gene matches: 6. The CDR3 has 16 residues. Germline values: CDR1 MGHRA, CDR2 YSYEKL. CDR3 nucleotides: TGCGCCAGCAGCCGAGGGACAGGGATGGTGAACACTGAAGCTTTCTTT. Translated, it gives CASSRGTGMVNTEAFF.

In this sample, this clone turned up a few times. The genes are TRBV30 and TRBJ2-1; 7 positions agree with TRBD2. The junction had 1 base not matched to a gene; V was cut back by 2 bases and J by 9 bases. This CDR3 has 11 amino acids. CDR1 is GTSNPN and CDR2 is SVGIG in the germline V gene (reference sequence). CDR3 nucleotide sequence: TGTGCCTGGAGTTCTAGCGGTGAGCAGTTCTTC. It encodes CAWSSSGEQFF.

J is TRBJ2-1 and V is TRBV19; the match to TRBD1 covers 11 bases. Germline V gene data show CDR1 as LNHDA and CDR2 as SQIVND (reference sequence). The CDR3 sequence is 16 residues long. V shed 5 bases and J 10 bases; nucleotides not matched to a gene: 13. The chain's CDR3 is CASSPSGTGGLGEQFF. The CDR3 coding sequence is TGTGCCAGTAGTCCCTCCGGGACAGGGGGTTTAGGGGAGCAGTTCTTC.

This clone was counted only a few times. Other DNA sequences in the same sample also yield this CDR3. The chain links TRBV7-2 to TRBJ2-1, with unresolved D. Trimming stripped 0 bases from V and 5 bases from J, with 5 bases between. CDR1 is SGHTA and CDR2 is FQGNSA in the germline V gene. CDR3 length: 13 residues. This CDR3 is CASSLAPNNEQFF. The DNA for the CDR3 is TGTGCCAGCAGCTTAGCTCCTAACAATGAGCAGTTCTTC.

In its sample, this clone was seen a few times. The gene calls are TRBV7-9 and TRBJ2-3; D not certain. Trimming removed 5 bases at V and 0 bases at J, with 3 bases between. The CDR3 is 12 amino acids. Germline V lookup: CDR1 SEHNR, CDR2 FQNEAQ (reference sequence). The chain's CDR3 is CASSLSTDTQYF. The DNA of the CDR3 is TGTGCCAGCAGCCTGAGCACAGATACGCAGTATTTT.

The V call is TRBV19, the J call TRBJ1-1; possibly TRBD1 for D (5 bases). The V gene lost 6 bases and the J gene lost 5 bases, with 16 bases spanning the gap. Per the germline V gene, CDR1 is LNHDA and CDR2 is SQIVND (reference sequence). This CDR3 is built from 14 residues. The CDR3 is CASRSDGGWTEAFF. CDR3 DNA: TGTGCCAGTAGATCCGACGGGGGGTGGACTGAAGCTTTCTTT.

CDR3 region: CASSARGTTNEKLFF. For the CDR3, the DNA is TGTGCCAGCAGTGCCCGGGGAACAACTAATGAAAAACTGTTTTTT. V usage is TRBV6-5 and J usage is TRBJ1-4; D remains ambiguous. Looked up from germline, CDR1 is MNHEY and CDR2 is SVGAGI. This CDR3 region has 15 residues. V lost 5 bases and J lost 0, with 10 bases in between.

The CDR3, as DNA: TGTGCCAGCGGGGCCCTCGGTCTAGCGGGAGGAAGATCCTACAATGAGCAGTTCTTC. Translated: CASGALGLAGGRSYNEQFF. The chain uses TRBV11-2 and TRBJ2-1; 11 bases line up with TRBD2. CDR3 size: 19 residues. V was pared by 8 bases and J by 1 base, with 16 bases of the junction left unmatched. In germline, CDR1 is SGHAT, CDR2 FQNNGV.

The V and J genes are TRBV30 and TRBJ2-7; maybe TRBD2 (5 bases). V was pared by 2 bases and J by 3 bases, with 11 bases between. This CDR3 comprises 13 residues. The germline CDR1 and CDR2 sequences are GTSNPN and SVGIG (reference sequence). CDR3 DNA: TGTGCCTGGAGTTTAGGACTGGTCTACGAGCAGTACTTC. This codes for CAWSLGLVYEQYF.

CDR3 bases: TGCGCCAGCAGCCAAGATGGGGTGGGTGGCTGGGGCGGGACAGGGAATCAGCCCCAGCATTTT. Encoded protein: CASSQDGVGGWGGTGNQPQHF. The chain is built from TRBV4-1 and TRBJ1-5; TRBD1 aligns across 9 bases. There are 21 residues in the CDR3. V lost 0 bases to trimming and J lost 4 bases; unmatched junction nucleotides: 19. The germline gives CDR1 MGHRA, CDR2 YSYEKL.

This clone was seen more than once but under ten times. The chain employs TRBV10-3 and TRBJ2-1, with 7 bases fitting TRBD2. J was trimmed by 5 bases and V by 4 bases; bases with no gene match: 8. Germline assignment: CDR1 ENHRY and CDR2 SYGVKD. The length of the CDR3 is 15 residues. This CDR3 reads CAISGGLAENNEQFF. Here the CDR3 DNA reads TGTGCCATCAGTGGAGGGCTAGCGGAAAACAATGAGCAGTTCTTC.

This clone was found a few times. This chain links TRBV9 with TRBJ2-7; 9 bases map to TRBD1. Germline loops: CDR1 SGDLS, CDR2 YYNGEE. The CDR3 extends over 17 amino acids. The junction had 12 bases not matched to a gene; V was cut back by 0 bases and J by 5 bases. CDR3 in amino acids: CASSVAPPGQGSHEQYF. The CDR3 DNA reads as TGTGCCAGCAGCGTAGCTCCTCCGGGACAGGGTTCCCACGAGCAGTACTTC.

The rearrangement joins TRBV11-2 to TRBJ1-2; D not certain. The germline V and J ends were trimmed by 0 bases and 0 bases, with 8 bases remaining between them. CDR3 length equals 15 residues. Germline assignment: CDR1 SGHAT and CDR2 FQNNGV. The CDR3 DNA reads TGTGCCAGCAGCTTAGATCGGTTAGCTAACTATGGCTACACCTTC. Translation gives CASSLDRLANYGYTF.

The rearrangement uses TRBV30 and TRBJ2-3; D is ambiguous. This CDR3 region has 13 residues. Germline CDR1 reads GTSNPN; CDR2 reads SVGIG (reference sequence). Trimming took off 0 bases at V and 8 bases at J, with 12 bases between the two ends. The CDR3 region is CAWSVLSRPTQYF. In DNA, the CDR3 is TGTGCCTGGAGTGTACTGTCCAGGCCTACGCAGTATTTT.

The J gene is TRBJ1-4, the V gene TRBV19, with 8 bases fitting TRBD1. V trimming: 7 bases; J trimming: 7 bases; junction bases outside the gene matches: 8. The CDR3 has 14 residues. Germline V CDR1 and CDR2: LNHDA, SQIVND (reference sequence). The CDR3 protein is CASTSRGRAEKLFF. The CDR3, as DNA: TGTGCCAGTACCTCCAGGGGGCGCGCTGAAAAACTGTTTTTT.

The chain carries TRBV10-3 and TRBJ1-5; D not resolved. The CDR3 is made up of 12 amino acids. V lost 0 bases, J lost 7 bases, and 4 bases lay in between. Per the germline V gene, CDR1 is ENHRY and CDR2 is SYGVKD. In DNA, the CDR3 is TGTGCCATCAGTGAGTCTGAGCAGCCCCAGCATTTT. This sequence encodes CAISESEQPQHF.

The chain uses TRBV6-5 and TRBJ2-3; D is unclear. V dropped 0 bases and J dropped 2 bases, with 9 bases sitting between them. CDR3 length: 15 amino acids. The V gene's germline CDR1 is MNHEY and CDR2 SVGAGI. This chain's CDR3 is CASSYSASYTDTQYF. The CDR3, as DNA: TGTGCCAGCAGTTACTCTGCGAGTTACACAGATACGCAGTATTTT.

On this clone itself: The junction shows a germline mismatch at one end, possibly a read error. Other DNA sequences within the sample encode an identical CDR3. The chain joins TRBV27 to TRBJ2-3, with D tentatively TRBD2 (5 bases). This CDR3 is 15 amino acids long. CDR1 MNHEY and CDR2 SMNVEV come from the germline V gene (reference sequence). The CDR3 reads CASWAFRGGVDTQYF. The CDR3 DNA follows: TGCGCCAGCTGGGCCTTCCGGGGTGGGGTGGATACGCAGTATTTT.

This chain connects TRBV4-3 to TRBJ2-1; 14 positions agree with TRBD2. Trimming took 4 bases from V and 7 from J; bases not matched to a gene: 9. CDR1 LGHNA and CDR2 YSLEER come from the germline V gene. The CDR3 loop spans 17 amino acids. The CDR3 protein is CASSLGLAGGGGNEQFF. DNA for the CDR3: TGCGCCAGCAGCCTCGGACTAGCGGGAGGAGGTGGTAATGAGCAGTTCTTC.

This clone was recorded a few times. This chain uses TRBV9 with TRBJ2-5; 11 nucleotides line up with TRBD1. Germline V CDR1 and CDR2: SGDLS, YYNGEE. The CDR3 loop spans 16 amino acids. The ends lost 5 bases at V and 4 bases at J; junction bases unmatched: 10. The CDR3 here is CASSPIPGTGGETQYF. DNA of the CDR3: TGTGCCAGCAGTCCCATCCCCGGGACAGGGGGAGAGACCCAGTACTTC.

A few counts support this clone. The chain has TRBV19 and TRBJ2-1, with 12 bases aligning to TRBD2. The V gene end was trimmed by 7 bases and the J gene end by 8 bases; junction bases not matched to a gene: 12. The germline V gene has CDR1 LNHDA and CDR2 SQIVND (reference sequence). The CDR3 extends over 16 amino acids. The CDR3 sequence: CASMTLTSGSRYEQFF. Written as DNA, the CDR3 is TGTGCCAGTATGACCCTGACTAGCGGGAGCCGCTATGAGCAGTTCTTC.

This clone showed up just a few times. The rearrangement joins TRBV29-1 to TRBJ1-1, with TRBD1 matching 7 bases. With V trimmed by 6 bases and J by 6 bases, 13 bases remained unmatched. This CDR3 region has 14 residues. CDR1 is SQVTM and CDR2 is ANQGSEA in the germline V gene. The CDR3 spells CSVAISTGDPEAFF. In nucleotides, the CDR3 is TGCAGCGTGGCGATAAGCACAGGGGACCCTGAAGCTTTCTTT.

The rearrangement joins TRBV28 to TRBJ2-3, with D tentatively TRBD2 (5 bases). V was shortened by 5 bases and J by 9 bases, with 21 bases between the two germline ends. From germline, CDR1 is MDHEN and CDR2 SYDVKM. The CDR3 is 15 amino acids. The CDR3 here is CASSPSAAGYRTQYF. CDR3 nucleotide sequence: TGTGCCAGCAGTCCCTCCGCGGCGGGCTACCGGACGCAGTATTTT.

This clone was seen a handful of times. The chain employs TRBV28 and TRBJ2-3, with a weak D call TRBD1 (5 bases). Germline loops: CDR1 MDHEN, CDR2 SYDVKM. With 5 bases removed from V and 2 bases from J, the gap between germline ends came to 14 bases. The CDR3 sequence is 15 residues long. The CDR3: CASSKAGNPTDTQYF. The CDR3 nucleotides are TGTGCCAGCAGTAAGGCAGGGAACCCCACAGATACGCAGTATTTT. The full variable domain, in which reference TRBV28 and TRBJ2-3 provide the parts outside the CDR3, is DVKVTQSSRYLVKRTGEKVFLECVQDMDHENMFWYRQDPGLGLRLIYFSYDVKMKEKGDIPEGYSVSREKKERFSLILESASTNQTSMYLCASSKAGNPTDTQYFGPGTRLTVL.

Only a few counts were recorded for this clone. The chain couples TRBV2 to TRBJ2-2, with unresolved D. This CDR3 is built from 12 residues. Germline V lookup: CDR1 SNHLY, CDR2 FYNNEI. Trimming took 6 bases from V and 6 from J, leaving 8 bases between them. For the CDR3, the DNA is TGTGCCAGCAGCCCCCAATCCGGGGAGCTGTTTTTT. As protein: CASSPQSGELFF.

This clone was seen more than once but under ten times. This chain links TRBV6-5 with TRBJ2-2; 8 bases are shared with TRBD1. CDR1 MNHEY and CDR2 SVGAGI come from the germline V gene. J was trimmed by 5 bases and V by 5 bases; bases with no gene match: 7. The CDR3 loop spans 15 amino acids. The CDR3 sequence: CASSRQGPGTGELFF. In DNA form, the CDR3 reads TGTGCCAGCAGTCGACAGGGGCCTGGTACCGGGGAGCTGTTTTTT.

With respect to this clone: One end of the junction is discordant with germline, which a read error may explain. The chain combines TRBV4-1 with TRBJ2-5; tentatively, D is TRBD1 (6 bases). This CDR3 spans 16 amino acids. The germline V gene encodes CDR1 MGHRA and CDR2 YSYEKL. The CDR3 DNA reads TGCGCCAGCAGTCAAGCTAGACAGGCCGGCCAAGAGACCCAGTACTTC. Protein: CASSQARQAGQETQYF.

This clone showed up just a few times. The rearrangement uses TRBV11-2 and TRBJ2-7; tentative D call: TRBD2 (5 bases). Trimming stripped 4 bases from V and 2 bases from J, with 15 bases between. CDR3 length: 15 amino acids. CDR1 is SGHAT, CDR2 FQNNGV, per germline. CDR3 in DNA: TGTGCCAGCAGCTCCCTGTCGGGGAGAGCCTACGAGCAGTACTTC. This gives the protein CASSSLSGRAYEQYF.